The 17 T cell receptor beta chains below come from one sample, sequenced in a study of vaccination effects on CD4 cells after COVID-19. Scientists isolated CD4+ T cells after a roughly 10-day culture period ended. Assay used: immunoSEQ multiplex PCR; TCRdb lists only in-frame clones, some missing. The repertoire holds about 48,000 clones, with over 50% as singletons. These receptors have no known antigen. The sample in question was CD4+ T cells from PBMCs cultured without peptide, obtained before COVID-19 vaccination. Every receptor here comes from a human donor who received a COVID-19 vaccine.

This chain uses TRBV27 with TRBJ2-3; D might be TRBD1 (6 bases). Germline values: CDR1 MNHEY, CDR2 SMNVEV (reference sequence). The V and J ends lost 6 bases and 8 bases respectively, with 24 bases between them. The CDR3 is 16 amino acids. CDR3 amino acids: CASSERLKTRGFTQYF. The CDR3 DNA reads TGTGCCAGCAGCGAAAGACTCAAAACAAGGGGGTTTACGCAGTATTTT.

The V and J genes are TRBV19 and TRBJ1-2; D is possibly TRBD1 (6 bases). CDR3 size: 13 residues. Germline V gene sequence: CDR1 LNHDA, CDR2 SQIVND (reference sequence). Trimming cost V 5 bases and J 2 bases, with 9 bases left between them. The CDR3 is CASSLTGNYGYTF. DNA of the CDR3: TGTGCCAGTAGTCTTACAGGGAACTATGGCTACACCTTC.

This chain's CDR3 is CAYGTSAYNEQFF. The CDR3 DNA follows: TGTGCCTACGGGACTAGTGCCTACAATGAGCAGTTCTTC. This chain uses TRBV30 with TRBJ2-1; 8 bases align to TRBD2. The CDR3 runs to 13 residues. Germline lookup yields CDR1 GTSNPN and CDR2 SVGIG (reference sequence). The junction had 4 bases not matched to a gene; V was cut back by 7 bases and J by 2 bases.

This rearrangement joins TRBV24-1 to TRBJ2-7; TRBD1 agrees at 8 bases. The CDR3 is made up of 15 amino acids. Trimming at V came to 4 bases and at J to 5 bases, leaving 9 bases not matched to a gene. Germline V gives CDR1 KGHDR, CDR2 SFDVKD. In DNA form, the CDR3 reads TGTGCCACCAGTGAGTCTGACAGGGGAATCCACGAGCAGTACTTC. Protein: CATSESDRGIHEQYF.

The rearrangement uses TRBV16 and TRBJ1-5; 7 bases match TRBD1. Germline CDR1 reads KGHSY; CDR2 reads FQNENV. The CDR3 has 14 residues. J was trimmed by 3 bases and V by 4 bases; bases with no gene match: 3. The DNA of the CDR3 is TGTGCCAGCAGCCGACAGGGCCTCAATCAGCCCCAGCATTTT. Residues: CASSRQGLNQPQHF.

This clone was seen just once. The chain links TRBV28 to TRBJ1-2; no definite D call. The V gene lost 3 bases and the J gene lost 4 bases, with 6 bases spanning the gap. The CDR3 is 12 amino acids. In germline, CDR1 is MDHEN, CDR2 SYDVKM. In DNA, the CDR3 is TGTGCCAGCAGTTTGGAGGGCTATGGCTACACCTTC. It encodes CASSLEGYGYTF.

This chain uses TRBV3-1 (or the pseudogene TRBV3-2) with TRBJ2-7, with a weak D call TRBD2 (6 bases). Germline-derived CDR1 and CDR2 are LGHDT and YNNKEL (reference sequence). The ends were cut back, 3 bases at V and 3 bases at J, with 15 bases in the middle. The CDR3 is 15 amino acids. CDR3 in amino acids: CASSQRTAGGYEQYF. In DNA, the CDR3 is TGTGCCAGCAGCCAGAGAACAGCGGGCGGCTACGAGCAGTACTTC.

For the CDR3, the DNA is TGTGCCAGCAGGACGGGACTAGCGGGCACCGGGGAGCTGTTTTTT. Amino acid sequence: CASRTGLAGTGELFF. V and J are TRBV5-6 and TRBJ2-2, with 12 bases fitting TRBD2. This CDR3 has 15 residues. V shed 5 bases and J 4 bases; nucleotides not matched to a gene: 3. Germline assignment: CDR1 SGHDT and CDR2 YYEEEE.

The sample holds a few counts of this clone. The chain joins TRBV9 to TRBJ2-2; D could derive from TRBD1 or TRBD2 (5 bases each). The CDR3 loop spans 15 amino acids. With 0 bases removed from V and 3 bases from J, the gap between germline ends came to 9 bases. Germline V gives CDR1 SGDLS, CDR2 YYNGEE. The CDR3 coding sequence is TGTGCCAGCAGCGTAGGAGGGGACGACACCGGGGAGCTGTTTTTT. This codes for CASSVGGDDTGELFF.

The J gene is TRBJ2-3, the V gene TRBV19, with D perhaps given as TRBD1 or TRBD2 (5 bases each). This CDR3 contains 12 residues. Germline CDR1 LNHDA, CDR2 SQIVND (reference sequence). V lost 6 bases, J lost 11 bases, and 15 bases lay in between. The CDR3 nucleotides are TGTGCCAGTAGGGATCAGGGTCGGGGGCAGTATTTT. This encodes CASRDQGRGQYF.

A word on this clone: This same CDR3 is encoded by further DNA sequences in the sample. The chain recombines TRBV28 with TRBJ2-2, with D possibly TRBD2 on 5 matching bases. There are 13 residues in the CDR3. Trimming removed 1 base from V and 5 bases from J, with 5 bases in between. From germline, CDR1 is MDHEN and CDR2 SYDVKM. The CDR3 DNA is TGTGCCAGCAGTTTATCGGGGACCGGGGAGCTGTTTTTT. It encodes CASSLSGTGELFF.

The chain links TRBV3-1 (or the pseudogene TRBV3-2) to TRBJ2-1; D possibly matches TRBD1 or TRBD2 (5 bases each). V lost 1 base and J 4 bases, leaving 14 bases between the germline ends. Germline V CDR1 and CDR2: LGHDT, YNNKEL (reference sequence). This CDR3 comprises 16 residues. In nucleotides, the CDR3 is TGTGCCAGCAGCCAAGTTTTAACCAGGGAGTACAATGAGCAGTTCTTC. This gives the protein CASSQVLTREYNEQFF.

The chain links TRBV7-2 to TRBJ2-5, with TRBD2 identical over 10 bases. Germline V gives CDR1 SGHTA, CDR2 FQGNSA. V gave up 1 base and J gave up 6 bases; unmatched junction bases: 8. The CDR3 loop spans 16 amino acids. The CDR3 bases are TGTGCCAGCAGCTTAGGGACTAGCGGTTTCTTGCAGACCCAGTACTTC. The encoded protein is CASSLGTSGFLQTQYF. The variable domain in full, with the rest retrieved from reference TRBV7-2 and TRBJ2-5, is GAGVSQSPSNKVTEKGKDVELRCDPISGHTALYWYRQSLGQGLEFLIYFQGNSAPDKSGLPSDRFSAERTGGSVSTLTIQRTQQEDSAVYLCASSLGTSGFLQTQYFGPGTRLLVL.

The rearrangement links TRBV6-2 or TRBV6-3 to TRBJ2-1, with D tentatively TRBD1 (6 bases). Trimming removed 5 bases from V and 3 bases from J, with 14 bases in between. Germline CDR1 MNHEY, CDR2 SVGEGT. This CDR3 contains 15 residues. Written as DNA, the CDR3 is TGTGCCAGCAGTGGCCTGGGGGCCGACTACAATGAGCAGTTCTTC. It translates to CASSGLGADYNEQFF.

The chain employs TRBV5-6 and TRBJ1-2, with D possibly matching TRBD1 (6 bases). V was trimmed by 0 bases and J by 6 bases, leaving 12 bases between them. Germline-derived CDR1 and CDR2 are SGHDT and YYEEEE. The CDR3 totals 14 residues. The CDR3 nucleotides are TGTGCCAGCAGCTTGGACAGGGTGACTAATGGCTACACCTTC. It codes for CASSLDRVTNGYTF.

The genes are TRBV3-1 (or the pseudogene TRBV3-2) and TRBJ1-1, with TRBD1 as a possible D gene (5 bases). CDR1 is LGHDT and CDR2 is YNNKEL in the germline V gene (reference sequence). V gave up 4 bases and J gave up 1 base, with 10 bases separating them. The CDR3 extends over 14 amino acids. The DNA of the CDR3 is TGTGCCAGCAGCCGCGGGACGACGAACACTGAAGCTTTCTTT. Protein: CASSRGTTNTEAFF.

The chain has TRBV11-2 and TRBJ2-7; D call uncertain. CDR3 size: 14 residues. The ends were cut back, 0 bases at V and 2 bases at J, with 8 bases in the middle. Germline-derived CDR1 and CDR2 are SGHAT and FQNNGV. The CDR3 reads CASSLDRAAYEQYF. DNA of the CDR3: TGTGCCAGCAGCTTAGATAGGGCTGCCTACGAGCAGTACTTC.